This T cell receptor beta chain is drawn from a study of a mutant IDH1 vaccine in newly diagnosed glioma. Germline V gene lookup returns CDR1 LNHDA and CDR2 SQIVND (reference sequence). V was trimmed by 4 bases and J by 6 bases, leaving 15 bases between them. There are 15 residues in the CDR3. This clone was observed once. Its antigen is currently unknown. Time point defined: week 11, during vaccination. Vaccination comprised doses that each held 300 ug of mutant IDH1 20-mer peptide, plus topical imiquimod. TCRdb's table, derived via immunoSEQ multiplex PCR, lists solely in-frame clones and lacks some. The sample has more than 55,000 clones; under 85% are singletons.

This TCR came from a man aged 25-45 years with glioma. This specimen consisted of PBMCs, obtained from a glioma patient whose treatment included an IDH1 peptide vaccine. This chain joins TRBV19 and TRBJ1-4; D is uncertain. The chain's CDR3 is CASSRRRGTDEKLFF. Written as DNA, the CDR3 is TGTGCCAGTAGTAGGAGGCGGGGAACAGATGAAAAACTGTTTTTT.